Here is one TCR beta chain with its context. This CDR3 is built from 15 residues. The germline V gene has CDR1 SGHRS and CDR2 YFSETQ. V shed 0 bases and J shed 5 bases, with 14 bases lying between them. Cohort 3 donors were reported recovered after two negative PCRs, clearance, or symptom resolution. The sample belongs to a study of blood T cell repertoires in COVID-19. Data came from immunoSEQ multiplex PCR; TCRdb stores just in-frame clones and leaves some out. The data contain around 250,000 clones, approximately 80% of them singletons. This receptor was identified in a man aged 40-55 years who had recovered from COVID-19. This sequence joins TRBV5-1 and TRBJ1-1; D gene ambiguous. Sequenced: PBMCs or T cells enriched from blood (not recorded which). This CDR3 reads CASSLEGPPGTEAFF. In DNA form, the CDR3 reads TGCGCCAGCAGCTTGGAAGGCCCCCCGGGTACTGAAGCTTTCTTT.